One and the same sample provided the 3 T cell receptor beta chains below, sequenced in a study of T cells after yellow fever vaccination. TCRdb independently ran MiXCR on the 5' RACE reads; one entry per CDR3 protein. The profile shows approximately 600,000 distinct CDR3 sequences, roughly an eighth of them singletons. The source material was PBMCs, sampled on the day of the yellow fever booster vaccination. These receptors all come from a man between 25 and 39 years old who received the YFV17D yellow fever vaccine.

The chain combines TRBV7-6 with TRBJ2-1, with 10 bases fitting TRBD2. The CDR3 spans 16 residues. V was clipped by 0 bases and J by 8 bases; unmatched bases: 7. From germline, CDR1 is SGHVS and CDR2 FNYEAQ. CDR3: CASSLAASGLADEQFF. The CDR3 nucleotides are TGTGCCAGCAGCTTAGCGGCCTCCGGACTAGCGGATGAGCAGTTCTTC.

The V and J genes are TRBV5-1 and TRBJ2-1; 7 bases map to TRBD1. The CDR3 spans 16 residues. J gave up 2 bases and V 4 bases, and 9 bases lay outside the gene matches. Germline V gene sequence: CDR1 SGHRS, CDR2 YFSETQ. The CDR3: CASSRTGPPTYNEQFF. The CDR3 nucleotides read TGCGCCAGCAGCCGGACAGGCCCTCCCACCTACAATGAGCAGTTCTTC.

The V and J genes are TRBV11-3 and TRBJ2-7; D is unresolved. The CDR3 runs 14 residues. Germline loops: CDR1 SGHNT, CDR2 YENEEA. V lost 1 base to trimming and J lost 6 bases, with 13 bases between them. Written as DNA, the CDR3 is TGTGCCAGCAGCTTAGCGGGCCCCCGTTCCGAGCAGTACTTC. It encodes CASSLAGPRSEQYF.